The rows below give T cell receptor beta chains drawn from one sample of a study of shared clonotypes between healthy human individuals. Libraries were prepared by immunoSEQ multiplex PCR; TCRdb keeps only in-frame clonotypes and omits some of them. The data hold under 1,900,000 clones, with approximately 98.5% observed a single time. Sequencing used naive CD4+ T cells sorted from blood. All receptors derive from a man aged 25-45 years in good health. Each CDR3 is given with its conserved first and last residue. A D gene is named only where the DNA matches it firmly. Rows give clone size only sometimes, using once, few, many, or a class for an expanded clone.

clone_size: few
j_call: TRBJ1-4
v_call: TRBV29-1
d_call: NA
cdr3_nt: TGCAGCGTTGCGGGGACTTTGGGTGAAAAACTGTTTTTT
cdr3_aa: CSVAGTLGEKLFF

clone_size: NA
j_call: TRBJ1-1
v_call: TRBV7-2
d_call: NA
cdr3_nt: TGTGCCAGCAGCTTAGTAAACGGGAACACTGAAGCTTTCTTT
cdr3_aa: CASSLVNGNTEAFF

clone_size: NA
j_call: TRBJ1-2
v_call: TRBV5-4
d_call: NA
cdr3_nt: TGTGCCAGCAGCTTGGGGCGGCAAATTGGGGGCTACACCTTC
cdr3_aa: CASSLGRQIGGYTF

clone_size: NA
j_call: TRBJ2-3
v_call: TRBV5-1
d_call: NA
cdr3_nt: TGCGCCAGCAGCCCCCGGGACCGCAGCACAGATACGCAGTATTTT
cdr3_aa: CASSPRDRSTDTQYF

clone_size: NA
j_call: TRBJ2-7
v_call: TRBV19
d_call: TRBD1
cdr3_nt: TGTGCCAGTAGCCCTGACAGGGTTATGTCCTACGAGCAGTACTTC
cdr3_aa: CASSPDRVMSYEQYF

clone_size: NA
j_call: TRBJ1-5
v_call: TRBV10-2
d_call: NA
cdr3_nt: TGCGCCAGCAGTGACAGGACTTATAGCAATCAGCCCCAGCATTTT
cdr3_aa: CASSDRTYSNQPQHF

clone_size: NA
j_call: TRBJ1-2
v_call: TRBV29-1
d_call: NA
cdr3_nt: TGCAGCGTCATTGAGTATCTTGCAGGGTCGGGTAGCTTC
cdr3_aa: CSVIEYLAGSGSF

clone_size: NA
j_call: TRBJ2-3
v_call: TRBV19
d_call: NA
cdr3_nt: TGTGCCAGTAGTCTACAGGGAATCAGCACAGATACGCAGTATTTT
cdr3_aa: CASSLQGISTDTQYF

clone_size: once
j_call: TRBJ2-1
v_call: TRBV4-1
d_call: NA
cdr3_nt: TGCGCCAGCAGCCAAGTTCCAGCCCCCTACAATGAGCAGTTCTTC
cdr3_aa: CASSQVPAPYNEQFF

clone_size: once
j_call: TRBJ2-5
v_call: TRBV5-1
d_call: TRBD2
cdr3_nt: TGCGCCAGCAGTCCCGCCCCCGCGGGAGTAGCTGAGACCCAGTACTTC
cdr3_aa: CASSPAPAGVAETQYF

clone_size: NA
j_call: TRBJ1-4
v_call: TRBV28
d_call: NA
cdr3_nt: TGTGCCAGCAGTTTTATGGGGGAGTATAATGAAAAACTGTTTTTT
cdr3_aa: CASSFMGEYNEKLFF

clone_size: NA
j_call: TRBJ2-7
v_call: TRBV4-1
d_call: TRBD1
cdr3_nt: TGCGCCAGCAGCCTCCAGGGGACAGGCTACGAGCAGTACTTC
cdr3_aa: CASSLQGTGYEQYF

clone_size: NA
j_call: TRBJ1-1
v_call: TRBV10-2
d_call: NA
cdr3_nt: TGCGCCAGCAGCGCCGGGACACTGAACACTGAAGCTTTCTTT
cdr3_aa: CASSAGTLNTEAFF

clone_size: NA
j_call: TRBJ1-2
v_call: TRBV5-1
d_call: NA
cdr3_nt: TGCGCCAGCAGCTTGGAAGGGGTGTCCCTCGACTATGGCTACACCTTC
cdr3_aa: CASSLEGVSLDYGYTF

clone_size: NA
j_call: TRBJ2-3
v_call: TRBV5-1
d_call: NA
cdr3_nt: TGCGCCAGCAGCTTGGTCGGGAGTTTCGATACGCAGTATTTT
cdr3_aa: CASSLVGSFDTQYF

clone_size: NA
j_call: TRBJ1-5
v_call: TRBV18
d_call: TRBD1
cdr3_nt: TGTGCCAGCTCATCTGACAGGGGCTATCAGCCCCAGCATTTT
cdr3_aa: CASSSDRGYQPQHF

clone_size: NA
j_call: TRBJ2-7
v_call: TRBV6-6
d_call: TRBD2
cdr3_nt: TGTGCCAGCAGTTACTCGATTCGGGGGGGCTACGAGCAGTACTTC
cdr3_aa: CASSYSIRGGYEQYF

clone_size: NA
j_call: TRBJ1-1
v_call: TRBV28
d_call: NA
cdr3_nt: TGTGCCAGCAGTTTCTTCCCCGGGGTCGCTGAAGCTTTCTTT
cdr3_aa: CASSFFPGVAEAFF

clone_size: NA
j_call: TRBJ1-4
v_call: TRBV5-4
d_call: NA
cdr3_nt: TGTGCCAGCAGCGGGAACGGTGCAACTAATGAAAAACTGTTTTTT
cdr3_aa: CASSGNGATNEKLFF

clone_size: NA
j_call: TRBJ1-5
v_call: TRBV2
d_call: NA
cdr3_nt: TGTGCCAGCACCGACCCATCCAGGGACCCAGGCACACGGCAGCCCCAGCATTTT
cdr3_aa: CASTDPSRDPGTRQPQHF

clone_size: NA
j_call: TRBJ2-2
v_call: TRBV18
d_call: TRBD1
cdr3_nt: TGTGCCAGCTCACCACGGACAGGCTCGGGCACCGGGGAGCTGTTTTTT
cdr3_aa: CASSPRTGSGTGELFF

clone_size: once
j_call: TRBJ2-7
v_call: TRBV14
d_call: TRBD2
cdr3_nt: TGTGCCAGCAGCCAGGCTAGCGGCAGCTCCTACGAGCAGTACTTC
cdr3_aa: CASSQASGSSYEQYF

clone_size: NA
j_call: TRBJ2-5
v_call: TRBV19
d_call: TRBD1
cdr3_nt: TGTGCCAGTAGTATAGGGTCAGGGGGCAGGGAGACCCAGTACTTC
cdr3_aa: CASSIGSGGRETQYF

clone_size: NA
j_call: TRBJ2-1
v_call: TRBV11-2
d_call: NA
cdr3_nt: TGTGCCAGCAGCGCCCTGGAGCGGAGCTCCTACAATGAGCAGTTCTTC
cdr3_aa: CASSALERSSYNEQFF

clone_size: NA
j_call: TRBJ2-5
v_call: TRBV9
d_call: NA
cdr3_nt: TGTGCCAGCAGCTTCCGATCGGGGGAGACCCAGTACTTC
cdr3_aa: CASSFRSGETQYF

clone_size: NA
j_call: TRBJ2-2
v_call: TRBV30
d_call: TRBD2
cdr3_nt: TGTGCCTGGACCCGCGGGAGCGAGTTAAACGGGGAGCTGTTTTTT
cdr3_aa: CAWTRGSELNGELFF

clone_size: NA
j_call: TRBJ2-1
v_call: TRBV5-4
d_call: TRBD2
cdr3_nt: TGTGCCAGCAGCTTGGTTAGCGGGAGGGCCCACGATGAGCAGTTCTTC
cdr3_aa: CASSLVSGRAHDEQFF

clone_size: NA
j_call: TRBJ2-7
v_call: TRBV7-8
d_call: TRBD2
cdr3_nt: TGTGCCAGCAGCTTGGGGACTAGCGGGAGTTACGAGCAGTACTTC
cdr3_aa: CASSLGTSGSYEQYF

clone_size: NA
j_call: TRBJ2-5
v_call: TRBV4-2
d_call: NA
cdr3_nt: TGTGCCAGCAGCCAAGGGGGGTCCGAGACCCAGTACTTC
cdr3_aa: CASSQGGSETQYF

clone_size: NA
j_call: TRBJ1-5
v_call: TRBV19
d_call: NA
cdr3_nt: TGTGCCAGTAGTACCCAGACTCGGGGGCCCCAGCATTTT
cdr3_aa: CASSTQTRGPQHF

clone_size: NA
j_call: TRBJ2-3
v_call: TRBV6-5
d_call: TRBD1
cdr3_nt: TGTGCCAGCAGCCGAGGCGGCCGACAGGGGATGCAGTATTTT
cdr3_aa: CASSRGGRQGMQYF

clone_size: NA
j_call: TRBJ1-1
v_call: TRBV7-9
d_call: NA
cdr3_nt: TGTGCCAGCAGCGCTCCCCGGGAATCGCCCACTGAAGCTTTCTTT
cdr3_aa: CASSAPRESPTEAFF

clone_size: NA
j_call: TRBJ2-1
v_call: TRBV18
d_call: NA
cdr3_nt: TGTGCCAGCTCACCACAATTCGGTACGGCCCAAGGGTTCTTC
cdr3_aa: CASSPQFGTAQGFF

clone_size: NA
j_call: TRBJ2-2
v_call: TRBV15
d_call: NA
cdr3_nt: TGTGCCACCAGCAGAGTTGGGTCTGGGGAGCTGTTTTTT
cdr3_aa: CATSRVGSGELFF

clone_size: NA
j_call: TRBJ2-3
v_call: TRBV5-4
d_call: NA
cdr3_nt: TGTGCCAGCCGGCGGGCCGGAGATACGCAGTATTTT
cdr3_aa: CASRRAGDTQYF

clone_size: NA
j_call: TRBJ2-6
v_call: TRBV4-1
d_call: TRBD1
cdr3_nt: TGCGCCAGCAGCCTCGGGACAGGGGCGGGGGCCAACGTCCTGACTTTC
cdr3_aa: CASSLGTGAGANVLTF

clone_size: NA
j_call: TRBJ2-7
v_call: TRBV10-1
d_call: TRBD2
cdr3_nt: TGCGCCAGCAGTGACTCGGGACTAGGATCCTACGAGCAGTACTTC
cdr3_aa: CASSDSGLGSYEQYF

clone_size: NA
j_call: TRBJ1-2
v_call: TRBV19
d_call: NA
cdr3_nt: TGTGCCAGTAGATTCGGCATTAACTATGGCTACACCTTC
cdr3_aa: CASRFGINYGYTF

clone_size: NA
j_call: TRBJ2-7
v_call: TRBV19
d_call: TRBD1
cdr3_nt: TGTGCCAGTAGTATAACGACAGGGGCGGCCTACGAGCAGTACTTC
cdr3_aa: CASSITTGAAYEQYF

clone_size: NA
j_call: TRBJ2-3
v_call: TRBV7-2
d_call: NA
cdr3_nt: TGTGCCAGCAGCAGGTGGACTAAAACAGATACGCAGTATTTT
cdr3_aa: CASSRWTKTDTQYF